Presented here are 2 T cell receptor beta chains from one specimen sequenced in a study of early stage breast cancer tumors. Libraries were prepared by immunoSEQ multiplex PCR; TCRdb keeps only in-frame clonotypes and omits some of them. The repertoire holds 25,000 to 30,000 clones, with 75% to 85% as singletons. Sequencing was done on a sample of blood. The receptor set was obtained from a person between 60 and 69 years old with breast cancer.

The gene calls are TRBV7-2 and TRBJ2-7, with 7 bases aligning to TRBD2. The CDR3 has 16 amino acids. CDR1 and CDR2 from the germline V gene are SGHTA and FQGNSA. V gave up 2 bases and J gave up 7 bases; unmatched junction bases: 14. Here the CDR3 reads CASSLTAGVGFGEQYF. The CDR3, as DNA: TGTGCCAGCAGCTTAACGGCGGGAGTAGGTTTCGGGGAGCAGTACTTC.

The chain joins TRBV28 to TRBJ2-7; TRBD1 aligns across 8 bases. The ends lost 5 bases at V and 11 bases at J; junction bases unmatched: 5. This CDR3 is 11 amino acids long. Germline values: CDR1 MDHEN, CDR2 SYDVKM. The CDR3 sequence is CASSEDRAEYF. CDR3 nucleotide sequence: TGTGCCAGCAGTGAGGACAGGGCGGAGTACTTC.